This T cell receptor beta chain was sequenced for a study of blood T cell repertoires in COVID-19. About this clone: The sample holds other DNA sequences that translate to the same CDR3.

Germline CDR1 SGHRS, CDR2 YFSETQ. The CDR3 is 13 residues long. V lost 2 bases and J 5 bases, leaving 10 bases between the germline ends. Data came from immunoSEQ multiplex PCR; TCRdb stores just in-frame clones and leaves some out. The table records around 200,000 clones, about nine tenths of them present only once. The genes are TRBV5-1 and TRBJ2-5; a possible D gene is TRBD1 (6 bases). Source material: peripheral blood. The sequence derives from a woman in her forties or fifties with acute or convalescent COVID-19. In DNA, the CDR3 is TGCGCCAGCAGCTTTGAGGGGGAGGAGACCCAGTACTTC. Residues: CASSFEGEETQYF.